This T cell receptor (beta chain) was recorded in a study of vaccination effects on CD4 cells after COVID-19. As to this clone: The antigen is undetermined.

TCRdb's copy holds only in-frame clones and misses some; the assay was immunoSEQ multiplex PCR. There are tens of thousands of clones in the sample; less than 70% occur only once, and 15% lies in the top ten. CDR3 length: 13 residues. The ends were cut back, 6 bases at V and 3 bases at J, with 12 bases in the middle. CDR1 and CDR2 (germline): LGHDT, YNNKEL (reference sequence). Broader study findings: Among infection- and vaccine-induced clones, marked clonal contraction occurred late after vaccination.

Antigen-specific CD4+ T cells were expanded (with viral peptide pools) by the ViraFEST assay ahead of sequencing. Culture lasted 10 days before CD4+ T cell isolation. Nucleocapsid antibodies were negative in the vaccine recipients, who had never had SARS-CoV-2 infection. Each well held about 2 million PBMC cultured with about 9.1 ug/ml peptides and roughly 10 IU/ml IL-2. Source: CD4+ T cells from PBMCs cultured with HCoV-OC43 spike peptides, taken before COVID-19 vaccination. Subset here: HCoV-OC43 spike overlapping peptide pool stimulation. This TCR was recovered from a human donor who received a COVID-19 vaccine. V gene TRBV3-1 (or the pseudogene TRBV3-2) combines with J gene TRBJ2-7; no reliable D call. The CDR3 nucleotides read TGTGCCAGCAGACAGTCTCCCCTCTACGAGCAGTACTTC. This encodes CASRQSPLYEQYF.